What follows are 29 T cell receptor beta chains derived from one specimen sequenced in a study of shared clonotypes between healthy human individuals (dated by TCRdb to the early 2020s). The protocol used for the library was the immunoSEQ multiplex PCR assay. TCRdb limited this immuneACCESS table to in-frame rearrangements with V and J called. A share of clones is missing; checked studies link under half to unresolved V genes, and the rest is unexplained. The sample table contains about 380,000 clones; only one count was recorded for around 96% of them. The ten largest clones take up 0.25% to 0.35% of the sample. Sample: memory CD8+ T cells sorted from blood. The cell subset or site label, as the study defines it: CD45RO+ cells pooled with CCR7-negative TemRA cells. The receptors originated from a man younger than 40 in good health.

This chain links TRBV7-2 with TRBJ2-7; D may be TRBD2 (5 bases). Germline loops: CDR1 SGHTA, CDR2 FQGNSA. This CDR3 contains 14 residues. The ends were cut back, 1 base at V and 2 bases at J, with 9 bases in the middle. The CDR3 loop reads CASSLERGTYEQYF. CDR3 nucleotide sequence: TGTGCCAGCAGCTTAGAACGAGGGACCTACGAGCAGTACTTC.

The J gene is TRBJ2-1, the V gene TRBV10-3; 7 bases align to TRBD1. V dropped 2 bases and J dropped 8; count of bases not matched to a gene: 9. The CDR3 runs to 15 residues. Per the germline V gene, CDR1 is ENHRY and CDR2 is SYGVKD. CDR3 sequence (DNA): TGTGCCATCAGTGAGCCAGGGACAGCCAGCTATGAGCAGTTCTTC. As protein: CAISEPGTASYEQFF.

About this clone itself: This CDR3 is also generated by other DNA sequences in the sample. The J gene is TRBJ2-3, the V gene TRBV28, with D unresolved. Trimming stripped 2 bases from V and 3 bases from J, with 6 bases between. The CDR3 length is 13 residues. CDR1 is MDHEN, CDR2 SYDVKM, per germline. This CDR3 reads CASSLGGTDTQYF. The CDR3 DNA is TGTGCCAGCAGTTTAGGCGGAACAGATACGCAGTATTTT. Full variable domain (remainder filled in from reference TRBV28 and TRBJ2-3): DVKVTQSSRYLVKRTGEKVFLECVQDMDHENMFWYRQDPGLGLRLIYFSYDVKMKEKGDIPEGYSVSREKKERFSLILESASTNQTSMYLCASSLGGTDTQYFGPGTRLTVL.

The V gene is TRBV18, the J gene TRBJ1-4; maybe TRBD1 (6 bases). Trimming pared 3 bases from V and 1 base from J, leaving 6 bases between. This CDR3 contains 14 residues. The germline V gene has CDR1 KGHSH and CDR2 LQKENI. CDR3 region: CASSPGQTNEKLFF. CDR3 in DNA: TGTGCCAGCTCACCGGGACAAACTAATGAAAAACTGTTTTTT.

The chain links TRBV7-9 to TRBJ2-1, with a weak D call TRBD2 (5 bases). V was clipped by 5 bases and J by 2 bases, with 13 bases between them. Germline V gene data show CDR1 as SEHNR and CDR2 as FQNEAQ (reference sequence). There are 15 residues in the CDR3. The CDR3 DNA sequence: TGTGCCAGCAGCCCCCCATTGCGGGCCTACAATGAGCAGTTCTTC. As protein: CASSPPLRAYNEQFF.

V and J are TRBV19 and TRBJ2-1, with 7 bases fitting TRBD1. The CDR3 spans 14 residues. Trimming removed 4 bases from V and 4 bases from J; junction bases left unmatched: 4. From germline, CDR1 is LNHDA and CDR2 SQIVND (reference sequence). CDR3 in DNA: TGTGCCAGTAGTAAGGGGACAGTATACAATGAGCAGTTCTTC. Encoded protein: CASSKGTVYNEQFF.

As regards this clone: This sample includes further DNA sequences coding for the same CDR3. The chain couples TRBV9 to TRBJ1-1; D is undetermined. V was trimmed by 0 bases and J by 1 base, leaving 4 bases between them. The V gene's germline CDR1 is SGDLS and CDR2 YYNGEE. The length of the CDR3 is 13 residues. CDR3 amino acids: CASSVAANTEAFF. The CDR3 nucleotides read TGTGCCAGCAGCGTAGCAGCGAACACTGAAGCTTTCTTT.

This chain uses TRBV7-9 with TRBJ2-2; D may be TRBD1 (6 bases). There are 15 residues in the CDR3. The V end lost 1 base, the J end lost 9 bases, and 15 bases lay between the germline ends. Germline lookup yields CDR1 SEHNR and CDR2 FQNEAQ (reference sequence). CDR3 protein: CASSLGPQGRRELFF. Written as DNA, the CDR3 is TGTGCCAGCAGCTTAGGACCTCAGGGGCGAAGGGAGCTGTTTTTT.

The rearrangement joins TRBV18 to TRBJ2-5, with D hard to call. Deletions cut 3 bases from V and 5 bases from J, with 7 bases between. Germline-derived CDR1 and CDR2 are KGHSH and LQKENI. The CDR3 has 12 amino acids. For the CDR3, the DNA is TGTGCCAGCTCACCCTCCTGGGAGACCCAGTACTTC. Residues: CASSPSWETQYF.

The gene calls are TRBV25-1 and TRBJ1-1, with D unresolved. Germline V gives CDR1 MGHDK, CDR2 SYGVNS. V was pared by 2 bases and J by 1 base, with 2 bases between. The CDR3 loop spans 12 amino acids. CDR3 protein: CASSEGNTEAFF. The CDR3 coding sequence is TGTGCCAGCAGTGAAGGGAACACTGAAGCTTTCTTT. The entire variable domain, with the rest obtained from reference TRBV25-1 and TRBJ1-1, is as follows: EADIYQTPRYLVIGTGKKITLECSQTMGHDKMYWYQQDPGMELHLIHYSYGVNSTEKGDLSSESTVSRIRTEHFPLTLESARPSHTSQYLCASSEGNTEAFFGQGTRLTVV.

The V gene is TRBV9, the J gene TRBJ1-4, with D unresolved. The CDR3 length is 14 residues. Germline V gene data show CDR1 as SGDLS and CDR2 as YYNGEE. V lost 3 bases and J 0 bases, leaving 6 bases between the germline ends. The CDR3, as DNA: TGTGCCAGCAGCGGGGGTGCAACTAATGAAAAACTGTTTTTT. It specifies CASSGGATNEKLFF.

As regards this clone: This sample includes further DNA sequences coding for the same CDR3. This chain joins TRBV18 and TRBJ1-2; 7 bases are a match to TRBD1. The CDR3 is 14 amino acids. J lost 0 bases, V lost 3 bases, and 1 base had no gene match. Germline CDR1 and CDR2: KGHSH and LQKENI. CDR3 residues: CASSPGTANYGYTF. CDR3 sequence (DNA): TGTGCCAGCTCACCCGGGACAGCTAACTATGGCTACACCTTC.

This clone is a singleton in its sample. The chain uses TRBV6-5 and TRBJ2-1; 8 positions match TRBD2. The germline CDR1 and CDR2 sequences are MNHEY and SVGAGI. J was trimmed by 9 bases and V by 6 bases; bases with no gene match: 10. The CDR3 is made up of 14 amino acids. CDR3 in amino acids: CASRSGRVSVEQFF. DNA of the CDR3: TGTGCCAGCAGAAGCGGGAGAGTATCTGTTGAGCAGTTCTTC.

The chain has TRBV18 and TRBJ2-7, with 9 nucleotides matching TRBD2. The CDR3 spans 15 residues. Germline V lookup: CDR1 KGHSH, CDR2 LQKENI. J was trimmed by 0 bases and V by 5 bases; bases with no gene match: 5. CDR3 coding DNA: TGTGCCAGCTCATTTTGGACTAGCGCCTCCTACGAGCAGTACTTC. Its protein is CASSFWTSASYEQYF. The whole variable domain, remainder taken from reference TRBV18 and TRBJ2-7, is NAGVMQNPRHLVRRRGQEARLRCSPMKGHSHVYWYRQLPEEGLKFMVYLQKENIIDESGMPKERFSAEFPKEGPSILRIQQVVRGDSAAYFCASSFWTSASYEQYFGPGTRLTVT.

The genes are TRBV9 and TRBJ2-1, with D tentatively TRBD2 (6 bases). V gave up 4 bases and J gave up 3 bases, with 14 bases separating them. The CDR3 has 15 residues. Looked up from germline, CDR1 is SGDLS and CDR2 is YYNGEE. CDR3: CASSPTGGNYNEQFF. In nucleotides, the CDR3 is TGTGCCAGCAGCCCGACCGGGGGAAACTACAATGAGCAGTTCTTC. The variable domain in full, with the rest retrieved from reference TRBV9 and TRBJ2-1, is DSGVTQTPKHLITATGQRVTLRCSPRSGDLSVYWYQQSLDQGLQFLIQYYNGEERAKGNILERFSAQQFPDLHSELNLSSLELGDSALYFCASSPTGGNYNEQFFGPGTRLTVL.

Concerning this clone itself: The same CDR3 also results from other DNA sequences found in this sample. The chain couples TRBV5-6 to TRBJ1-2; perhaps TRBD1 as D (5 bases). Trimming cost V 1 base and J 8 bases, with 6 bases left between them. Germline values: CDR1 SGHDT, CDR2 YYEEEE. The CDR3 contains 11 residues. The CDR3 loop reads CASSLRGGYTF. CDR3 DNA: TGTGCCAGCAGCTTGCGGGGGGGCTACACCTTC.

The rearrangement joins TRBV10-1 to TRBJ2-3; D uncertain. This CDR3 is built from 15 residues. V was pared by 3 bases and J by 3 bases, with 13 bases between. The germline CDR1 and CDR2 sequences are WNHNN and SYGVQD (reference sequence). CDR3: CASSDHSAKTDTQYF. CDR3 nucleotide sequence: TGCGCCAGCAGTGACCACTCCGCGAAGACAGATACGCAGTATTTT.

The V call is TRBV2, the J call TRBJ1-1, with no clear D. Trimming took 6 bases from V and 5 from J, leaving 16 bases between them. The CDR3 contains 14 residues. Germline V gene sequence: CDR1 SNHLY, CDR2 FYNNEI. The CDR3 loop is CASRPDLGGTEAFF. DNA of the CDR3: TGTGCCAGCAGACCAGACCTTGGAGGAACTGAAGCTTTCTTT.

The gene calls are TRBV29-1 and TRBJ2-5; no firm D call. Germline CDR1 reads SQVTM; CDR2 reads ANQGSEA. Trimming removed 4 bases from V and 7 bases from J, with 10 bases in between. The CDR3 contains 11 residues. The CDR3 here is CSVALKGTQYF. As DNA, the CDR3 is TGCAGCGTTGCCCTTAAAGGGACCCAGTACTTC.

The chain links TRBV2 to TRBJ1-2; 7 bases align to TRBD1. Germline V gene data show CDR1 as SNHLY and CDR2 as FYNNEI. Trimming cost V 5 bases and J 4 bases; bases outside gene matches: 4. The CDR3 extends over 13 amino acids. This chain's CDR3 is CASSRGRVYGYTF. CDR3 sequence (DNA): TGTGCCAGCAGTAGGGGGCGCGTCTATGGCTACACCTTC. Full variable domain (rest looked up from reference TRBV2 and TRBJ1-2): EPEVTQTPSHQVTQMGQEVILRCVPISNHLYFYWYRQILGQKVEFLVSFYNNEISEKSEIFDDQFSVERPDGSNFTLKIRSTKLEDSAMYFCASSRGRVYGYTFGSGTRLTVV.

The CDR3 nucleotides are TGTGCCAGCAGCCCGACAGGGGGACCTTACACTGAAGCTTTCTTT. Protein product: CASSPTGGPYTEAFF. The chain couples TRBV11-2 to TRBJ1-1; TRBD1 aligns across 9 bases. The V segment lost 5 bases and the J segment 3 bases; nucleotides outside the gene matches: 7. There are 15 residues in the CDR3. Germline lookup yields CDR1 SGHAT and CDR2 FQNNGV.

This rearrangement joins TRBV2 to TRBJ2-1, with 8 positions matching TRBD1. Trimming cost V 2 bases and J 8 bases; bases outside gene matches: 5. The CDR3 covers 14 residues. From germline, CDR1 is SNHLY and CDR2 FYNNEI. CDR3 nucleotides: TGTGCCAGCAGTGAACAGGGGGCGCCCGATGAGCAGTTCTTC. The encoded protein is CASSEQGAPDEQFF.

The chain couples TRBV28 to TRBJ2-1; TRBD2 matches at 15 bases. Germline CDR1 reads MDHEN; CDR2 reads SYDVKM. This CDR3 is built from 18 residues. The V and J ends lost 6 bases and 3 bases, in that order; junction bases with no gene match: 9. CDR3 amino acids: CASSPGLAGGRLYNEQFF. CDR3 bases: TGTGCCAGCAGCCCGGGACTAGCGGGGGGACGACTCTACAATGAGCAGTTCTTC.

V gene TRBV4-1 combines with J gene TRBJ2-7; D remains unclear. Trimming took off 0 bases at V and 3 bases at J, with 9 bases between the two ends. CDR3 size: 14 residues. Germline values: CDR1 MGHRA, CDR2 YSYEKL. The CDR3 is CASSQDPCLYEQYF. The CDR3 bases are TGCGCCAGCAGCCAAGATCCGTGCCTCTACGAGCAGTACTTC.

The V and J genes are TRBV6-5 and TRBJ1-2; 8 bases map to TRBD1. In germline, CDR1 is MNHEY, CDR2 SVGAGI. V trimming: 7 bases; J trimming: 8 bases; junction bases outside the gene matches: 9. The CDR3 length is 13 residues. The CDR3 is CASTNRGRGGYTF. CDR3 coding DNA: TGTGCCAGCACTAACAGGGGGAGGGGGGGCTACACCTTC.

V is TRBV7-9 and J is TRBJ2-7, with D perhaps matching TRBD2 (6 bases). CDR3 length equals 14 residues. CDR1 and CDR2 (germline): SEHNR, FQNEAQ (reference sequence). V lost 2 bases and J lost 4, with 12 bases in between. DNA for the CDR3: TGTGCCAGCAGCTTATCGGGGGATGGATACGAGCAGTACTTC. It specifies CASSLSGDGYEQYF. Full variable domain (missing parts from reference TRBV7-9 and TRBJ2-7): DTGVSQNPRHKITKRGQNVTFRCDPISEHNRLYWYRQTLGQGPEFLTYFQNEAQLEKSRLLSDRFSAERPKGSFSTLEIQRTEQGDSAMYLCASSLSGDGYEQYFGPGTRLTVT.

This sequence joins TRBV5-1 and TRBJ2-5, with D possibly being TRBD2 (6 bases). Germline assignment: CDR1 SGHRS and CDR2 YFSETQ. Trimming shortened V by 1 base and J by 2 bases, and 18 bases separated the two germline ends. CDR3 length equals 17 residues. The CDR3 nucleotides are TGCGCCAGCAGCTTGACCCCTGGAGGGAGAAGACAAGAGACCCAGTACTTC. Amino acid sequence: CASSLTPGGRRQETQYF.

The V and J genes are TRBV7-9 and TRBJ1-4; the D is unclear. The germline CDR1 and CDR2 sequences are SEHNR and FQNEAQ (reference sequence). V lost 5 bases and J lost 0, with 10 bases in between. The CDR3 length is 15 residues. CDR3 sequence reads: CASSTTAATNEKLFF. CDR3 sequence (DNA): TGTGCCAGCAGCACCACAGCCGCAACTAATGAAAAACTGTTTTTT.

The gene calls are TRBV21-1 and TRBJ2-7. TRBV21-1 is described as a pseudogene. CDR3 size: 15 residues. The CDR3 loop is CASSRIRDRGYEQYF. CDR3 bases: TGTGCCAGCAGCAGGATTAGGGACCGAGGTTACGAGCAGTACTTC.